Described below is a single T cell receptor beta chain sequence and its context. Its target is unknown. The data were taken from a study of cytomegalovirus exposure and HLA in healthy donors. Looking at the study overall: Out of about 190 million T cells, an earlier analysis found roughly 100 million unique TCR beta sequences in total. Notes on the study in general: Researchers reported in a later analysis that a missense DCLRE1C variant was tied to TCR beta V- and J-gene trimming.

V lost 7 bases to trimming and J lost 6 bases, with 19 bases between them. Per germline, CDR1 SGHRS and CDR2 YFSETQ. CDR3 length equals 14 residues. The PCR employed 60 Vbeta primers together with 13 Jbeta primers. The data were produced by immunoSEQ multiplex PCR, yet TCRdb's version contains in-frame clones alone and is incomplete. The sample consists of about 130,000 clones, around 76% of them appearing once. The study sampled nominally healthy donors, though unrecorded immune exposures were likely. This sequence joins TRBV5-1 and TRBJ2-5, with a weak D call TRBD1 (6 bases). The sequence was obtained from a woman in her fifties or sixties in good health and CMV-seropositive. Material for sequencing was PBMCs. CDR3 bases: TGCGCCAGCTCTGCCCCAGGGGCGGAGAAGACCCAGTACTTC. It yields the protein CASSAPGAEKTQYF.